The 10 T cell receptor beta chains reported below all come from one sample, sequenced in a study of early T cells in non-severe SARS-CoV-2 infection. TCRdb processed the 5' RACE reads anew with MiXCR; each CDR3 protein has one entry. The table has roughly 40,000 distinct CDR3 sequences, 6.3% seen once. Material: whole blood. These TCRs come from an adult who was a healthcare worker with PCR-confirmed SARS-CoV-2 infection or an uninfected control (not recorded which).

This clonotype was detected ten times or more. The genes are TRBV6-6 and TRBJ2-4; D not certain. The CDR3 consists of 11 residues. Trimming shortened V by 4 bases and J by 6 bases, and 4 bases separated the two germline ends. Looked up from germline, CDR1 is MNHNY and CDR2 is SVGAGI (reference sequence). DNA of the CDR3: TGTGCCAGCAGTTTTGGAAACATTCAGTACTTC. This codes for CASSFGNIQYF.

Comment on this clonotype: In this CDR3 the conserved last residue, phenylalanine or tryptophan, is missing, so a read error is likely. The chain couples TRBV6-1 to TRBJ1-5, with 8 nucleotides matching TRBD1. The germline gives CDR1 MNHNS, CDR2 SASEGT. This CDR3 has 13 amino acids. Germline trimming cut 8 bases from V and 2 bases from J; bases unmatched to any gene: 2. The CDR3 DNA reads TGTGCCAGCTCGGACAGGGGCAATCAGCCCCAGCATGTT. Translation: CASSDRGNQPQHV.

CDR3 bases: TGTGCCAGCAGCTTAGGAGGGTCTAAAGCCTGGGATGAGCAGTTCTTC. It encodes CASSLGGSKAWDEQFF. The genes are TRBV7-2 and TRBJ2-1; D is perhaps TRBD2 (5 bases). The ends were cut back, 1 base at V and 8 bases at J, with 18 bases in the middle. CDR1 SGHTA and CDR2 FQGNSA come from the germline V gene. The CDR3 has 16 residues.

There are many counts of this clonotype. CDR3 sequence: CSVSDPGGSSYEQYF. CDR3 nucleotides: TGCAGCGTCTCTGATCCGGGAGGAAGCTCCTACGAGCAGTACTTC. The rearrangement links TRBV29-1 to TRBJ2-7; 7 bases fit TRBD2. The CDR3 has 15 amino acids. Germline CDR1 reads SQVTM; CDR2 reads ANQGSEA. The V and J ends lost 6 bases and 0 bases, in that order; junction bases with no gene match: 11.

This clonotype was seen repeatedly, ten times or more. This sequence joins TRBV9 and TRBJ2-7; 9 bases map to TRBD1. CDR3 length: 15 residues. Germline-derived CDR1 and CDR2 are SGDLS and YYNGEE. Trimming at V came to 4 bases and at J to 6 bases, leaving 11 bases not matched to a gene. The CDR3 coding sequence is TGTGCCAGCAGCCCCTCCGGGACAGGGTCTGGCGAGCAGTACTTC. Its translation is CASSPSGTGSGEQYF.

This clonotype was observed a handful of times. The chain couples TRBV28 to TRBJ1-2; the D gene is possibly TRBD1 (6 bases). This CDR3 spans 15 amino acids. The germline V and J ends were trimmed by 3 bases and 7 bases, with 18 bases remaining between them. Germline assignment: CDR1 MDHEN and CDR2 SYDVKM. CDR3 sequence reads: CASSFDRSHLFGYTF. CDR3 DNA: TGTGCCAGCAGTTTTGACAGGTCTCACCTTTTTGGCTACACCTTC.

This clonotype was detected only a few times. The chain links TRBV27 to TRBJ1-2, with 7 bases aligning to TRBD1. The junction had 6 bases not matched to a gene; V was cut back by 5 bases and J by 6 bases. There are 13 residues in the CDR3. Germline V gene sequence: CDR1 MNHEY, CDR2 SMNVEV (reference sequence). In DNA form, the CDR3 reads TGTGCCAGCAGTCCGTTAACAGGGGATGGCTACACCTTC. It yields the protein CASSPLTGDGYTF.

This clonotype was recorded many times. This chain uses TRBV7-9 with TRBJ2-1; D gene unclear. There are 12 residues in the CDR3. The V end lost 6 bases, the J end lost 5 bases, and 8 bases lay between the germline ends. Germline CDR1 and CDR2: SEHNR and FQNEAQ (reference sequence). In DNA form, the CDR3 reads TGTGCCAGCAGAAGTGGGGACAATGAGCAGTTCTTC. This encodes CASRSGDNEQFF.

The sample holds many counts of this clonotype. The chain has TRBV12-3 or TRBV12-4 and TRBJ2-1; D may be TRBD2 (5 bases). V was trimmed by 4 bases and J by 14 bases, leaving 18 bases between them. The CDR3 length is 13 residues. The CDR3 region is CASSSFGSGREFF. In DNA form, the CDR3 reads TGTGCCAGCAGTTCCTTTGGGTCCGGGCGGGAGTTCTTC.

This clonotype was observed many times. The chain has TRBV10-3 and TRBJ1-3; perhaps TRBD1 as D (5 bases). V was clipped by 10 bases and J by 0 bases, with 10 bases between them. The germline CDR1 and CDR2 sequences are ENHRY and SYGVKD. The CDR3 loop spans 13 amino acids. DNA of the CDR3: TGTGCCACTACAGGTCGCTCTGGAAACACCATATATTTT. Its translation is CATTGRSGNTIYF.